This T cell receptor (beta chain) came from a study of Graves' ophthalmopathy and Graves' hyperthyroidism. Study-level results: Most clonotypes expanded in thyroid above 0.001 frequency were present in blood too. With approximately 90% sensitivity and less than 83% specificity, a 13-signature model separated ophthalmopathy from stable hyperthyroidism.

Each donor who had ophthalmopathy showed moderate-to-severe activity, a CAS of ≥3, a NOSPECS of ≥4, and a duration under 3 months. Diagnostic conclusions were grounded in clinical symptoms, serum thyroxine, TRAb, thyroid ultrasound and orbital computed tomography. RNA transcripts were the template, and TCR beta CDR3 regions were amplified from them. The workflow started with a first-round RT-PCR run with HTBI primers and then moved on to a second-round multiplex PCR. TCRdb itself ran the multiplex PCR reads through MiXCR, one entry per CDR3 protein. The sample includes over 150,000 distinct CDR3 sequences, over 35% seen only once; the top ten take 5.8%. About this clonotype: What it recognizes is unknown.

This CDR3 has 15 residues. Trimming took off 0 bases at V and 2 bases at J, with 10 bases between the two ends. Per the germline V gene, CDR1 is SGHAT and CDR2 is FQNNGV. The material sequenced was peripheral blood. This chain links TRBV11-2 with TRBJ1-2; TRBD1 might be the D (5 bases). The receptor was derived from a middle-aged woman with Graves' ophthalmopathy. The CDR3 protein is CASSLERGGNYGYTF. The CDR3 DNA reads as TGTGCCAGCAGCTTAGAGAGGGGAGGGAACTATGGCTACACCTTC.